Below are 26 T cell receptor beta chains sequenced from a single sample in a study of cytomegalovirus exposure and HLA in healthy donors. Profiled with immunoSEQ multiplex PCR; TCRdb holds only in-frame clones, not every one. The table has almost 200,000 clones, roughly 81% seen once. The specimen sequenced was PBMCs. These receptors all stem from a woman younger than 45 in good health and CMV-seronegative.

This chain's CDR3 is CATSMGHLRTEAFF. DNA of the CDR3: TGTGCCACCAGCATGGGACACCTAAGGACTGAAGCTTTCTTT. The chain employs TRBV15 and TRBJ1-1; perhaps TRBD1 as D (6 bases). The V end lost 4 bases, the J end lost 5 bases, and 14 bases lay between the germline ends. The CDR3 runs to 14 residues. The V gene's germline CDR1 is LNHNV and CDR2 YYDKDF (reference sequence).

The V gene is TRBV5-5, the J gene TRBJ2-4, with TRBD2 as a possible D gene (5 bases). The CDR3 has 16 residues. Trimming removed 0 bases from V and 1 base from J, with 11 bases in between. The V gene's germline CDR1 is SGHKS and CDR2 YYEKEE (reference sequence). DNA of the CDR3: TGTGCCAGCAGCTTGGAAGTACGAGGGGCCAAAAACATTCAGTACTTC. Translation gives CASSLEVRGAKNIQYF.

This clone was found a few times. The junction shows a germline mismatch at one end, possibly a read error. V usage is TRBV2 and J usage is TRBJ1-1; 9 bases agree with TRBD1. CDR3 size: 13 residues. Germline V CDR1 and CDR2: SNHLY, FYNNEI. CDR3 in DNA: TGTGCCAGCTATGGGGGACAGGGATTAATAGGGTCCTTT. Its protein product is CASYGGQGLIGSF.

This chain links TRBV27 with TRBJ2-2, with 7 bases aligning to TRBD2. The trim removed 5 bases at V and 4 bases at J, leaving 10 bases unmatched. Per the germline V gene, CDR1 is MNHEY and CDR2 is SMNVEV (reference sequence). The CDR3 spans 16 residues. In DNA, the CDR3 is TGTGCCAGCAGTCCCTATTTAGGGAGGGCCACCGGGGAGCTGTTTTTT. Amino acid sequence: CASSPYLGRATGELFF.

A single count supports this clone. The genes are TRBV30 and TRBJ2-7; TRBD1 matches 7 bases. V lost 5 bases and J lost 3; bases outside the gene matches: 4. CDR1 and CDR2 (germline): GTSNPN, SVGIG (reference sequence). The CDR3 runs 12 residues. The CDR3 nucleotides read TGTGCCTGGTCGACAGGGCTCTACGAGCAGTACTTC. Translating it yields CAWSTGLYEQYF.

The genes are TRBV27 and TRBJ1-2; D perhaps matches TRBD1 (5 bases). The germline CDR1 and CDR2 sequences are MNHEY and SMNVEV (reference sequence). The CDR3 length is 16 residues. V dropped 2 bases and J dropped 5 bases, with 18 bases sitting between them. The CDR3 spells CASSLGWGDRLYGYTF. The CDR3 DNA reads TGTGCCAGCAGTTTAGGATGGGGGGACCGTTTGTATGGCTACACCTTC.

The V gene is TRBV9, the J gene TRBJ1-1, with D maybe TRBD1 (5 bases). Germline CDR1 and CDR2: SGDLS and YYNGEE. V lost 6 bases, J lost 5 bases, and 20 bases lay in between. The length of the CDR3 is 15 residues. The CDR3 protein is CASTQISGFGTEAFF. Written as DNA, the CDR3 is TGTGCCAGCACTCAAATTTCAGGGTTTGGGACTGAAGCTTTCTTT.

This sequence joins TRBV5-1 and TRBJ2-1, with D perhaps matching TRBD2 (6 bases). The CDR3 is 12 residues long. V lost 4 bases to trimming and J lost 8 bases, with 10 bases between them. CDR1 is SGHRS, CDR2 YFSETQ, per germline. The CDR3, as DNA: TGCGCCAGCAGCCCCCGGAGGGATGAGCAGTTCTTC. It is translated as CASSPRRDEQFF.

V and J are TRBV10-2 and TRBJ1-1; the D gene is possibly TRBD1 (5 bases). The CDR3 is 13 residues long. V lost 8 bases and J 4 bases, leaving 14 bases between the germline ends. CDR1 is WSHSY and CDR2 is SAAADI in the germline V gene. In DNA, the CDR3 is TGCGCCAGCCTACCCGGGGGAGTCACTGAAGCTTTCTTT. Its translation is CASLPGGVTEAFF.

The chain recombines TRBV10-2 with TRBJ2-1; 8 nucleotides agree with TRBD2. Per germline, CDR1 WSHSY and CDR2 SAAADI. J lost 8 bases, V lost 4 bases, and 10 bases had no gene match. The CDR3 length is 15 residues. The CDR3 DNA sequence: TGCGCCAGCAGTGCGACTAGCGTAGGGGCTTATGAGCAGTTCTTC. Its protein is CASSATSVGAYEQFF.

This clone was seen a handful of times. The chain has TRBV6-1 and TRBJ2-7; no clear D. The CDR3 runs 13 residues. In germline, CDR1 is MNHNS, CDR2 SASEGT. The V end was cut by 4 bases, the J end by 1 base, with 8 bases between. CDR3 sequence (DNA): TGTGCCAGCAGTGGGTACAGTTCCTACGAGCAGTACTTC. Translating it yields CASSGYSSYEQYF.

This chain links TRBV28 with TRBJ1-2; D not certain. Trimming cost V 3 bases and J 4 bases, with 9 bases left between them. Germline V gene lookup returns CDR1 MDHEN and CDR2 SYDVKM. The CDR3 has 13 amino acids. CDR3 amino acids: CASSFSGPYGYTF. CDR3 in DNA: TGTGCCAGCAGTTTCTCAGGCCCCTATGGCTACACCTTC.

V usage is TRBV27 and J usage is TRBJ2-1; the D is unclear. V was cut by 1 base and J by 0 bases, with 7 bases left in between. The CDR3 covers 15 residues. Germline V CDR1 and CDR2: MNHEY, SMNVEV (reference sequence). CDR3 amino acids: CASSLFPSSYNEQFF. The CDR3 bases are TGTGCCAGCAGTTTATTTCCGAGCTCCTACAATGAGCAGTTCTTC.

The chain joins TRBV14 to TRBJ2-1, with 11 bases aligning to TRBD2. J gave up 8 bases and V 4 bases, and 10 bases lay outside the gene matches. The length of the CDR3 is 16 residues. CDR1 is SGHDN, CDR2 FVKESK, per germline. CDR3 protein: CASSRTGLAGLDEQFF. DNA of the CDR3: TGTGCCAGCAGCCGAACCGGACTAGCGGGTCTTGATGAGCAGTTCTTC.

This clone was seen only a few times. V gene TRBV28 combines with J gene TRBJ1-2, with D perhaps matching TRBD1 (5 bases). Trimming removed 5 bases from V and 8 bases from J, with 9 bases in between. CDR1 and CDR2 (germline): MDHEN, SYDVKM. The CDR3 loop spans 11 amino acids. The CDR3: CASSTDRGYTF. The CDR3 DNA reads TGTGCCAGCAGTACTGACAGAGGCTACACCTTC.

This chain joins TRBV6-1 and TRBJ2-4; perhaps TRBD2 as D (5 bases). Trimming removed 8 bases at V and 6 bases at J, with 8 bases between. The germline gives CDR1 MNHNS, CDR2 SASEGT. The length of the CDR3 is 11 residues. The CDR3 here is CASGLPNIQYF. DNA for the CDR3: TGTGCCAGCGGACTCCCAAACATTCAGTACTTC.

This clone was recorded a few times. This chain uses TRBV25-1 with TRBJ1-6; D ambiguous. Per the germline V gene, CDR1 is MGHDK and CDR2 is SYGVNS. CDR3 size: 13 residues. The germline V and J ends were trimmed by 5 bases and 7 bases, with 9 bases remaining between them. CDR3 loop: CASSSQENSPLHF. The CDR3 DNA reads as TGTGCCAGCAGTTCCCAAGAGAATTCACCCCTCCACTTT.

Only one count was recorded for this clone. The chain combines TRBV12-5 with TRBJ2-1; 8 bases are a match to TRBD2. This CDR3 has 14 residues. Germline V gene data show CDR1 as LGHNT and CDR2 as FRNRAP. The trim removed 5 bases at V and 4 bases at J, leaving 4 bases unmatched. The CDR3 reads CASGPASGYNEQFF. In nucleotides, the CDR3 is TGTGCTAGTGGTCCAGCTAGCGGGTACAATGAGCAGTTCTTC.

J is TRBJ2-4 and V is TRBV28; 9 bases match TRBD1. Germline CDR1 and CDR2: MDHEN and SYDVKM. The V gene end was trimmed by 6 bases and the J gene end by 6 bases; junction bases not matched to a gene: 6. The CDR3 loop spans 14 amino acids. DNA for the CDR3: TGTGCCAGCAGGGGGACAGGGAGCGCAAACATTCAGTACTTC. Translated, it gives CASRGTGSANIQYF.

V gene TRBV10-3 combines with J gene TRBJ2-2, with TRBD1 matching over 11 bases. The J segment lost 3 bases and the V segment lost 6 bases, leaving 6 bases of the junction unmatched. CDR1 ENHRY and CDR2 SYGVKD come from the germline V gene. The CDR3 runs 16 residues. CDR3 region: CAIRGQGARDTGELFF. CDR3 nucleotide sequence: TGTGCCATCAGAGGACAGGGGGCGCGGGACACCGGGGAGCTGTTTTTT.

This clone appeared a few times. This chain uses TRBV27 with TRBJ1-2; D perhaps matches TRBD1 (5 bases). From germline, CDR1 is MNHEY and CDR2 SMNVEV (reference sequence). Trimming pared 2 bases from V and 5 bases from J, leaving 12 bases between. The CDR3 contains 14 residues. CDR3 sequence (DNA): TGTGCCAGCAGTTTAATCGGGAGGGGTTATGGCTACACCTTC. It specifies CASSLIGRGYGYTF.

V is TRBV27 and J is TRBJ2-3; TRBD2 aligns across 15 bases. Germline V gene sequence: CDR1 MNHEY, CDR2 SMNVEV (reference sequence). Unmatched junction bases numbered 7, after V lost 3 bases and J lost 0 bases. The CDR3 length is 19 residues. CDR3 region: CASSFRTSGGVPSTDTQYF. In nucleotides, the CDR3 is TGTGCCAGCAGTTTCCGGACTAGCGGGGGGGTTCCTAGCACAGATACGCAGTATTTT.

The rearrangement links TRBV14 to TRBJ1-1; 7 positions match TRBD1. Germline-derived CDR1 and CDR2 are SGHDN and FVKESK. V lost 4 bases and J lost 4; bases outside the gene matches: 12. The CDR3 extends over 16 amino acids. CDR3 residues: CASSPGTAFWGTEAFF. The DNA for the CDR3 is TGTGCCAGCAGCCCCGGGACAGCATTTTGGGGCACTGAAGCTTTCTTT.

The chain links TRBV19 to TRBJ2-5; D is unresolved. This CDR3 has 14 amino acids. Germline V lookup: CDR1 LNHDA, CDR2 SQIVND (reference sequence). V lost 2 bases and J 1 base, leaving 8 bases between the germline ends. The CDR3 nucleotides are TGTGCCAGTAGTATAAGAGTATCCCAAGAGACCCAGTACTTC. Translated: CASSIRVSQETQYF.

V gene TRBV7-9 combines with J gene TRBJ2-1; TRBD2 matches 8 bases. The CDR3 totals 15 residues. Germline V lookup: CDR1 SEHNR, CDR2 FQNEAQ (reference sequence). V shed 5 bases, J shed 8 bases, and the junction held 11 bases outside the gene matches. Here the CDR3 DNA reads TGTGCCAGCAGCCTAACTAGCGGTAGGATTGATGAGCAGTTCTTC. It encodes CASSLTSGRIDEQFF.

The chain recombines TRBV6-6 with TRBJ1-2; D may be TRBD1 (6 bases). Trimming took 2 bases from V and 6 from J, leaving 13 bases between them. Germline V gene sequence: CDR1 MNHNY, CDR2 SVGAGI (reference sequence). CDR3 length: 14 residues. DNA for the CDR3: TGTGCCAGCAGTTACCAACCAGGGGAGCATGGCTACACCTTC. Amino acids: CASSYQPGEHGYTF.